The T cell receptor (beta chain) described here comes from a study of T-cell memory formation after mild COVID-19. Whole-study findings and limits: Contracting clones, day 15 to 85, had balanced CD4/CD8, and later expanders favored CD4+.

V shed 2 bases and J 14 bases; nucleotides not matched to a gene: 14. The CDR3 contains 14 residues. Germline CDR1 and CDR2: SGHRS and YFSETQ. A few counts support this clonotype. As yet, its antigen is unknown. In TCRdb, the 5' RACE reads were re-called with MiXCR into one record per CDR3 protein. This table has 550,000 to 650,000 distinct CDR3 sequences, roughly 17% appearing once. Sequencing used PBMCs or a T cell subset sorted from them (not recorded which). The receptor was derived from an adult woman who had mild COVID-19 (a few samples of this study predate the infection). Cell type and time point are not known. The J gene is TRBJ2-3, the V gene TRBV5-1; TRBD2 aligns across 7 bases. CDR3 protein: CASSLEASGPGGYF. The CDR3 nucleotides read TGCGCCAGCAGCTTAGAGGCTAGCGGTCCCGGAGGGTATTTT.